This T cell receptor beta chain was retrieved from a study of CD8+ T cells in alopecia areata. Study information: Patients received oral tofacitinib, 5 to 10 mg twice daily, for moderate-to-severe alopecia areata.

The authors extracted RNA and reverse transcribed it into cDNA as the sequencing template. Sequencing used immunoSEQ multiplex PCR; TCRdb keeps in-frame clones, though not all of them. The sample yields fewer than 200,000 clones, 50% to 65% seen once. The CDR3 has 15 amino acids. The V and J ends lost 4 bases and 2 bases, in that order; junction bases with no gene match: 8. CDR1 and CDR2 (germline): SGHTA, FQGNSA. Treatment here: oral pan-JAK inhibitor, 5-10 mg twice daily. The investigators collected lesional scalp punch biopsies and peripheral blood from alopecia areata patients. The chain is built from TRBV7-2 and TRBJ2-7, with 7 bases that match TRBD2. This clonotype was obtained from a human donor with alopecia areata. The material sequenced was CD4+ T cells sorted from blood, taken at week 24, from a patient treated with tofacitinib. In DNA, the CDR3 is TGTGCCAGCAGCTCCACCGGGACTATAACCTACGAGCAGTACTTC. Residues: CASSSTGTITYEQYF.